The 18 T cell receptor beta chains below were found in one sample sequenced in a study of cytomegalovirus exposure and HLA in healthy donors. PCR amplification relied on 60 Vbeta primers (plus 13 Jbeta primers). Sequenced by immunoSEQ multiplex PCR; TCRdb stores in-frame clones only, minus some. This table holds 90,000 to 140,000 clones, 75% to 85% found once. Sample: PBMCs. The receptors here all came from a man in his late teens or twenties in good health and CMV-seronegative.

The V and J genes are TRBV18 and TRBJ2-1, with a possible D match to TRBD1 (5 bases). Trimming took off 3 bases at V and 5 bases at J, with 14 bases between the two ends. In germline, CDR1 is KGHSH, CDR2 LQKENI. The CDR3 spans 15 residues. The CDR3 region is CASSPGAGINNEQFF. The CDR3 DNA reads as TGTGCCAGCTCACCCGGCGCAGGGATAAACAATGAGCAGTTCTTC.

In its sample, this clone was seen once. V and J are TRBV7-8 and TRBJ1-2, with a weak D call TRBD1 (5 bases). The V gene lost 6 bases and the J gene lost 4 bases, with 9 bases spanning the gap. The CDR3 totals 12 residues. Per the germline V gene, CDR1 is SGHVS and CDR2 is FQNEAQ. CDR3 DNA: TGTGCCAGCAGTGGGGGGATCTATGGCTACACCTTC. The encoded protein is CASSGGIYGYTF.

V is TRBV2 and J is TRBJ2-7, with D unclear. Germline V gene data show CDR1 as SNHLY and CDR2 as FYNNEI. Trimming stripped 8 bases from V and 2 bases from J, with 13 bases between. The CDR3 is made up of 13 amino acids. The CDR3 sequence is CASCDWHTYEQYF. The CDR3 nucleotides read TGTGCCAGCTGCGACTGGCATACCTACGAGCAGTACTTC.

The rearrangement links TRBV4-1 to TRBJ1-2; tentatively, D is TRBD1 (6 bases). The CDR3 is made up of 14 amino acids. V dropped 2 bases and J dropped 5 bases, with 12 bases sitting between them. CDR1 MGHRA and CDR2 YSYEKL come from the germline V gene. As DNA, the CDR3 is TGCGCCAGCAGCCAACACAGGGAAGGGTATGGCTACACCTTC. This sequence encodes CASSQHREGYGYTF.

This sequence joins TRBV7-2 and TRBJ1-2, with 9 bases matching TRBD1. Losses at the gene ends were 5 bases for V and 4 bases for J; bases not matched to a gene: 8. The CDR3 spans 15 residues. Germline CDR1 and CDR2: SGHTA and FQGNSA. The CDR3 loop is CASSPRGQGVYGYTF. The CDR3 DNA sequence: TGTGCCAGCAGCCCCAGGGGACAGGGCGTCTATGGCTACACCTTC.

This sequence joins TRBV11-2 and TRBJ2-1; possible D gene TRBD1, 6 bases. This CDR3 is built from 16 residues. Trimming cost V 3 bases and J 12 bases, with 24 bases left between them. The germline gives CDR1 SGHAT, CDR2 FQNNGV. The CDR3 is CASSFSDVQGGRGQFF. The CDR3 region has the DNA TGTGCCAGCAGCTTTTCCGACGTACAGGGTGGTAGGGGGCAGTTCTTC. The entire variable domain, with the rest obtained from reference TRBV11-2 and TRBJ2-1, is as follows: EAGVAQSPRYKIIEKRQSVAFWCNPISGHATLYWYQQILGQGPKLLIQFQNNGVVDDSQLPKDRFSAERLKGVDSTLKIQPAKLEDSAVYLCASSFSDVQGGRGQFFGPGTRLTVL.

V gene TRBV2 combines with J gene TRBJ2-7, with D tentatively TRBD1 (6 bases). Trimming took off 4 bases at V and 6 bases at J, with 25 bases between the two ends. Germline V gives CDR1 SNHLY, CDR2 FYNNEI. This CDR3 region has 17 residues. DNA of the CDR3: TGTGCCAGCAGTGTGGACCGGGCCCCCGGGACACCCTTCGAGCAGTACTTC. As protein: CASSVDRAPGTPFEQYF.

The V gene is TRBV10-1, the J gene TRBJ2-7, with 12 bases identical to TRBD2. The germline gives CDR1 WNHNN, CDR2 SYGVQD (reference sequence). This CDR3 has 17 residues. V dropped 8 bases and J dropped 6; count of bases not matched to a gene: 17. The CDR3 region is CASGIRLAGVGVGEQYF. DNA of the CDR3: TGCGCCAGCGGGATTAGACTAGCGGGAGTAGGGGTGGGCGAGCAGTACTTC.

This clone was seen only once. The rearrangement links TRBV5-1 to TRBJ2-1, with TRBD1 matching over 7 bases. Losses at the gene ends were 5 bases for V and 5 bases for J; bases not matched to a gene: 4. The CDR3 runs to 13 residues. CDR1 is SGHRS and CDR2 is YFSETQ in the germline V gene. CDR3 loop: CASSPDRDNEQFF. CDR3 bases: TGCGCCAGCAGTCCCGACAGGGACAATGAGCAGTTCTTC.

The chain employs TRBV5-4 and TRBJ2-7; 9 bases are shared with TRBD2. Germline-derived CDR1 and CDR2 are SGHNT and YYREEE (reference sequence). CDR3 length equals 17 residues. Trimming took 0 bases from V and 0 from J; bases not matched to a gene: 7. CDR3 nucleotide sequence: TGTGCCAGCAGCTTGGCGGGGGCGGGAGGGTCCTCCTACGAGCAGTACTTC. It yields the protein CASSLAGAGGSSYEQYF.

The chain's CDR3 is CASSRDQTRGYEQYF. DNA for the CDR3: TGCGCCAGCAGCCGAGACCAGACCAGAGGATACGAGCAGTACTTC. The rearrangement uses TRBV5-1 and TRBJ2-7; D remains unclear. The CDR3 length is 15 residues. With 4 bases removed from V and 4 bases from J, the gap between germline ends came to 18 bases. The germline V gene encodes CDR1 SGHRS and CDR2 YFSETQ.

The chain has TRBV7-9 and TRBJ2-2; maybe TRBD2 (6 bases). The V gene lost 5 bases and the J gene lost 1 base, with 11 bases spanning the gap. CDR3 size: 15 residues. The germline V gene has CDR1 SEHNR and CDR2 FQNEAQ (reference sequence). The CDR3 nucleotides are TGTGCCAGCAGCGGGGACTTGAAGAACACCGGGGAGCTGTTTTTT. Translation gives CASSGDLKNTGELFF.

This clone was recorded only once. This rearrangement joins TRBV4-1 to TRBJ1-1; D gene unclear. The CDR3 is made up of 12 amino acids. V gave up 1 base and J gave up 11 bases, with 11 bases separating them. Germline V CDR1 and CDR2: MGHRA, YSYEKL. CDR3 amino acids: CASSQAPGEAFF. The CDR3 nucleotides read TGCGCCAGCAGCCAAGCGCCGGGTGAGGCTTTCTTT.

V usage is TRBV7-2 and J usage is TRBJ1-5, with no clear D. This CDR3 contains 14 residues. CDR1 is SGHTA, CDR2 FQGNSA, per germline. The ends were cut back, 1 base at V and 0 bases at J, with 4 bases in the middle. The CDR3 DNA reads TGTGCCAGCAGCTTAGGGGCTAGCAATCAGCCCCAGCATTTT. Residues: CASSLGASNQPQHF.

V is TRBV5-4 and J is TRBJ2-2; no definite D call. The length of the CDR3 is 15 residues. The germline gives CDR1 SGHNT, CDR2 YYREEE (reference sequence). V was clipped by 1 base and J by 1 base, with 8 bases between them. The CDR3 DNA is TGTGCCAGCAGCTTGTTCGTCGGGAACACCGGGGAGCTGTTTTTT. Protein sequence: CASSLFVGNTGELFF.

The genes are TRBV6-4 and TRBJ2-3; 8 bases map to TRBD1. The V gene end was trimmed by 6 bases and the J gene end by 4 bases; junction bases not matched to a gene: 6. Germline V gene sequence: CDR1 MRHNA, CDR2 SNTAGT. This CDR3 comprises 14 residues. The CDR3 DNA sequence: TGTGCCAGCAGCGACGACAGGGGCCCAGATACGCAGTATTTT. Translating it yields CASSDDRGPDTQYF.

The CDR3 DNA is TGTGCCAGCAGCCCTCATTCAGGGCAGGCTTTGGGCTACACCTTC. This gives the protein CASSPHSGQALGYTF. This chain links TRBV9 with TRBJ1-2, with D maybe TRBD1 (5 bases). CDR1 SGDLS and CDR2 YYNGEE come from the germline V gene. V lost 4 bases and J lost 8, with 21 bases in between. This CDR3 spans 15 amino acids.

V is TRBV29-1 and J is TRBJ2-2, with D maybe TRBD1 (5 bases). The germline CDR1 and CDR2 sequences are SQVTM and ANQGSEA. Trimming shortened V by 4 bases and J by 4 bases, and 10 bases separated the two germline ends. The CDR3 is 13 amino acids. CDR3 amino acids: CSVVQATTGELFF. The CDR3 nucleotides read TGCAGCGTTGTACAGGCGACCACCGGGGAGCTGTTTTTT.